These 2 T cell receptor beta chains were all obtained from the same sample, sequenced in a study of T cell repertoires in cytomegalovirus infection. TCRdb reanalysed the reads using MiXCR and keeps one entry per CDR3 protein. The profile shows about 460,000 distinct CDR3 sequences, over 9% of them singletons. Material: PBMCs. These receptors were obtained from a human donor in good health (CMV status not recorded). Some clones in this sample may be carry-over from other donors' samples.

Ten or more counts support this clonotype. V and J are TRBV6-2 or TRBV6-3 and TRBJ2-1; 11 bases map to TRBD2. The CDR3 spans 16 residues. The V segment lost 7 bases and the J segment 3 bases; nucleotides outside the gene matches: 8. Per the germline V gene, CDR1 is MNHEY and CDR2 is SVGEGT. The CDR3 sequence: CASINGLAGFYNEQFF. CDR3 nucleotides: TGTGCCAGCATTAACGGACTAGCGGGCTTCTACAATGAGCAGTTCTTC.

This clonotype has just a few counts. V usage is TRBV7-9 and J usage is TRBJ2-1, with a weak D call TRBD2 (7 bases). Germline CDR1 and CDR2: SEHNR and FQNEAQ (reference sequence). This CDR3 is built from 12 residues. V was clipped by 1 base and J by 13 bases, with 11 bases between them. The DNA of the CDR3 is TGTGCCAGCAGCTTAGAGTCGGGGGGCCAGTTCTTC. It specifies CASSLESGGQFF.